The 22 T cell receptor beta chains below were found in one sample sequenced in a study of cytomegalovirus exposure and HLA in healthy donors. Assay used: immunoSEQ multiplex PCR; TCRdb lists only in-frame clones, some missing. This table has 130,000 to 150,000 clones, roughly 89% appearing once. The sequenced material came from PBMCs. Every receptor here comes from a woman under 30 in good health and CMV-seropositive.

The rearrangement joins TRBV6-4 to TRBJ2-1; TRBD1 matches 8 bases. The CDR3 is made up of 12 amino acids. The germline V gene has CDR1 MRHNA and CDR2 SNTAGT. V lost 4 bases to trimming and J lost 11 bases; unmatched junction nucleotides: 4. CDR3 amino acids: CASSGGQGKQFF. For the CDR3, the DNA is TGTGCCAGCAGTGGTGGACAGGGCAAGCAGTTCTTC.

This sequence joins TRBV2 and TRBJ1-1, with D perhaps matching TRBD1 (6 bases). Germline V gene lookup returns CDR1 SNHLY and CDR2 FYNNEI. Between the trimmed V and J ends, which lost 5 bases and 0 bases, there was a span of 10 bases. The CDR3 extends over 14 amino acids. In nucleotides, the CDR3 is TGTGCCAGCAGTACAGGGACCATGAACACTGAAGCTTTCTTT. It is translated as CASSTGTMNTEAFF.

V is TRBV27 and J is TRBJ1-5; maybe TRBD1 (5 bases). CDR1 and CDR2 from the germline V gene are MNHEY and SMNVEV (reference sequence). The CDR3 extends over 15 amino acids. The V end was cut by 3 bases, the J end by 5 bases, with 14 bases between. DNA of the CDR3: TGTGCCAGCAGTTTTCGTTGGGGAGGGGATCAGCCCCAGCATTTT. As protein: CASSFRWGGDQPQHF.

The J gene is TRBJ1-2, the V gene TRBV7-2; no firm D call. The germline gives CDR1 SGHTA, CDR2 FQGNSA. V lost 1 base and J lost 5, with 5 bases in between. The CDR3 contains 12 residues. The CDR3 DNA is TGTGCCAGCAGCTTAGAAACTTATGGCTACACCTTC. Amino acids: CASSLETYGYTF. Filled out from reference TRBV7-2 and TRBJ1-2, the complete variable domain reads GAGVSQSPSNKVTEKGKDVELRCDPISGHTALYWYRQSLGQGLEFLIYFQGNSAPDKSGLPSDRFSAERTGGSVSTLTIQRTQQEDSAVYLCASSLETYGYTFGSGTRLTVV.

V is TRBV30 and J is TRBJ1-5; D call uncertain. V lost 0 bases, J lost 0 bases, and 21 bases lay in between. Per the germline V gene, CDR1 is GTSNPN and CDR2 is SVGIG (reference sequence). This CDR3 comprises 19 residues. The CDR3 region is CAWSVRREGLKFSNQPQHF. For the CDR3, the DNA is TGTGCCTGGAGTGTAAGACGGGAAGGTCTAAAGTTTAGCAATCAGCCCCAGCATTTT.

The chain recombines TRBV6-1 with TRBJ2-7; TRBD1 matches 10 bases. Trimming took 6 bases from V and 0 from J; bases not matched to a gene: 5. The germline V gene has CDR1 MNHNS and CDR2 SASEGT. The CDR3 totals 15 residues. CDR3 sequence: CASSVDRGSSYEQYF. The CDR3 DNA reads TGTGCCAGCAGCGTGGACAGGGGGAGCTCCTACGAGCAGTACTTC.

The chain joins TRBV27 to TRBJ2-1; D uncertain. The length of the CDR3 is 13 residues. In germline, CDR1 is MNHEY, CDR2 SMNVEV (reference sequence). Deletions cut 3 bases from V and 2 bases from J, with 5 bases between. CDR3 sequence reads: CASSFGPYNEQFF. Written as DNA, the CDR3 is TGTGCCAGCAGTTTCGGTCCCTACAATGAGCAGTTCTTC.

This sequence joins TRBV5-1 and TRBJ2-7, with D perhaps matching TRBD1 (6 bases). Trimming took off 3 bases at V and 0 bases at J, with 16 bases between the two ends. The germline gives CDR1 SGHRS, CDR2 YFSETQ. There are 16 residues in the CDR3. CDR3 region: CASSSLFDRSSYEQYF. CDR3 DNA sequence: TGCGCCAGCAGCTCGCTCTTTGACAGGAGCTCCTACGAGCAGTACTTC. The whole variable domain, remainder taken from reference TRBV5-1 and TRBJ2-7, is KAGVTQTPRYLIKTRGQQVTLSCSPISGHRSVSWYQQTPGQGLQFLFEYFSETQRNKGNFPGRFSGRQFSNSRSEMNVSTLELGDSALYLCASSSLFDRSSYEQYFGPGTRLTVT.

This chain links TRBV14 with TRBJ2-7; 8 positions agree with TRBD1. The CDR3 contains 15 residues. The junction had 9 bases not matched to a gene; V was cut back by 6 bases and J by 2 bases. Germline V CDR1 and CDR2: SGHDN, FVKESK. CDR3 nucleotide sequence: TGTGCCAGCAGTCGACCAGGGGGCCCCACCTACGAGCAGTACTTC. Residues: CASSRPGGPTYEQYF. Using reference TRBV14 and TRBJ2-7 for the parts outside the CDR3, the full variable domain is EAGVTQFPSHSVIEKGQTVTLRCDPISGHDNLYWYRRVMGKEIKFLLHFVKESKQDESGMPNNRFLAERTGGTYSTLKVQPAELEDSGVYFCASSRPGGPTYEQYFGPGTRLTVT.

The V gene is TRBV29-1, the J gene TRBJ2-3; 7 nucleotides line up with TRBD1. The V gene end was trimmed by 3 bases and the J gene end by 0 bases; junction bases not matched to a gene: 6. The CDR3 spans 15 residues. The V gene's germline CDR1 is SQVTM and CDR2 ANQGSEA. CDR3 in DNA: TGCAGCGTTGAGAATTACAGGGGCAGCACAGATACGCAGTATTTT. Translating gives CSVENYRGSTDTQYF.

The gene calls are TRBV13 and TRBJ2-7; 10 bases fit TRBD2. The germline CDR1 and CDR2 sequences are PRHDT and FYEKMQ (reference sequence). The CDR3 loop spans 17 amino acids. The J segment lost 2 bases and the V segment lost 5 bases, leaving 12 bases of the junction unmatched. CDR3 protein: CASSEGQRGGFTYEQYF. As DNA, the CDR3 is TGTGCCAGCAGCGAAGGTCAGCGGGGGGGCTTCACCTACGAGCAGTACTTC. Full variable domain (missing parts from reference TRBV13 and TRBJ2-7): AAGVIQSPRHLIKEKRETATLKCYPIPRHDTVYWYQQGPGQDPQFLISFYEKMQSDKGSIPDRFSAQQFSDYHSELNMSSLELGDSALYFCASSEGQRGGFTYEQYFGPGTRLTVT.

The rearrangement uses TRBV30 and TRBJ1-2; D may be TRBD1 (5 bases). Germline CDR1 is GTSNPN and CDR2 is SVGIG (reference sequence). V lost 0 bases, J lost 8 bases, and 19 bases lay in between. This CDR3 comprises 15 residues. The CDR3 spells CAWSVPGGGTKGYTF. The DNA for the CDR3 is TGTGCCTGGAGTGTCCCCGGGGGGGGTACGAAAGGCTACACCTTC.

The chain employs TRBV19 and TRBJ2-7; TRBD1 is a possible D gene (5 bases). Germline-derived CDR1 and CDR2 are LNHDA and SQIVND (reference sequence). The V and J ends lost 6 bases and 0 bases respectively, with 18 bases between them. CDR3 length: 16 residues. The CDR3 reads CASSPSRTTYSYEQYF. The CDR3, as DNA: TGTGCCAGTAGCCCTAGTCGGACAACCTACTCCTACGAGCAGTACTTC.

J is TRBJ2-3 and V is TRBV19, with D tentatively TRBD1 (6 bases). This CDR3 contains 15 residues. Germline CDR1 LNHDA, CDR2 SQIVND (reference sequence). The V and J ends lost 3 bases and 2 bases respectively, with 12 bases between them. CDR3 amino acids: CASSIGTGPTDTQYF. DNA for the CDR3: TGTGCCAGTAGTATCGGAACAGGGCCCACAGATACGCAGTATTTT.

This rearrangement joins TRBV7-9 to TRBJ1-2; 10 nucleotides line up with TRBD1. V trimming: 3 bases; J trimming: 2 bases; junction bases outside the gene matches: 3. This CDR3 region has 15 residues. The V gene's germline CDR1 is SEHNR and CDR2 FQNEAQ (reference sequence). The CDR3 loop is CASSFMTGGNYGYTF. The DNA for the CDR3 is TGTGCCAGCAGCTTCATGACAGGGGGCAACTATGGCTACACCTTC.

The rearrangement joins TRBV9 to TRBJ2-7; TRBD2 matches 7 bases. The CDR3 length is 15 residues. In germline, CDR1 is SGDLS, CDR2 YYNGEE. The junction had 5 bases not matched to a gene; V was cut back by 0 bases and J by 2 bases. DNA for the CDR3: TGTGCCAGCAGCGTAGACCCGGGGGGTGCCTACGAGCAGTACTTC. Translated, it gives CASSVDPGGAYEQYF.

The CDR3 DNA reads TGCGCCAGCAGCTCGGGACAGGGCAGCACAGATACGCAGTATTTT. This gives the protein CASSSGQGSTDTQYF. The J gene is TRBJ2-3, the V gene TRBV5-1, with TRBD1 identical over 9 bases. The J segment lost 0 bases and the V segment lost 3 bases, leaving 2 bases of the junction unmatched. CDR3 length equals 15 residues. Germline lookup yields CDR1 SGHRS and CDR2 YFSETQ.

The rearrangement joins TRBV11-2 to TRBJ1-2, with D maybe TRBD1 (6 bases). The germline V and J ends were trimmed by 0 bases and 4 bases, with 24 bases remaining between them. The CDR3 is 19 amino acids. Germline lookup yields CDR1 SGHAT and CDR2 FQNNGV. CDR3 in amino acids: CASSLEKGVDRHLIYGYTF. Written as DNA, the CDR3 is TGTGCCAGCAGCTTAGAAAAAGGGGTTGACAGGCATCTAATCTATGGCTACACCTTC.

This clone is a singleton in its sample. This sequence joins TRBV15 and TRBJ2-2; D remains unclear. Germline CDR1 and CDR2: LNHNV and YYDKDF (reference sequence). The CDR3 extends over 13 amino acids. The germline V and J ends were trimmed by 1 base and 6 bases, with 6 bases remaining between them. CDR3 nucleotides: TGTGCCACCAGCAGAGCGGGTCCCGGGGAGCTGTTTTTT. It is translated as CATSRAGPGELFF.

The chain employs TRBV28 and TRBJ1-5; D unresolved. The V gene lost 7 bases and the J gene lost 3 bases, with 10 bases spanning the gap. Germline lookup yields CDR1 MDHEN and CDR2 SYDVKM. CDR3 length equals 13 residues. In nucleotides, the CDR3 is TGTGCCAGCATCCCGATAGACAATCAGCCCCAGCATTTT. It is translated as CASIPIDNQPQHF.

The chain is built from TRBV7-8 and TRBJ1-6, with 10 bases lining up with TRBD1. The CDR3 covers 15 residues. The germline V gene has CDR1 SGHVS and CDR2 FQNEAQ. V shed 3 bases, J shed 7 bases, and the junction held 3 bases outside the gene matches. The CDR3 here is CASSLADRGNSPLHF. Here the CDR3 DNA reads TGTGCCAGCAGCTTGGCGGACAGGGGGAATTCACCCCTCCACTTT. The full variable domain, with the rest looked up from reference TRBV7-8 and TRBJ1-6, is GAGVSQSPRYKVAKRGQDVALRCDPISGHVSLFWYQQALGQGPEFLTYFQNEAQLDKSGLPSDRFFAERPEGSVSTLKIQRTQQEDSAVYLCASSLADRGNSPLHFGNGTRLTVT.

The DNA for the CDR3 is TGTGCCAGCAGCGCCGGAGACAGGCGGAGCACAGATACGCAGTATTTT. Amino acid sequence: CASSAGDRRSTDTQYF. The chain combines TRBV9 with TRBJ2-3; possibly TRBD1 for D (6 bases). Trimming stripped 3 bases from V and 0 bases from J, with 14 bases between. CDR1 is SGDLS and CDR2 is YYNGEE in the germline V gene. The CDR3 runs to 16 residues.